This entry describes one TCR beta chain. This entry is derived from a study of blood T cell repertoires in COVID-19. Study details: The study drew acute and convalescent COVID-19 samples from the United States, Italy and Spain. T cells, B-cell-depleted T cells, or PBMCs provided the cDNA or gDNA that served as material.

In the original processing: Quantification of nucleated cells was approximated via reference gene primer amplification. TCRdb's copy holds only in-frame clones and misses some; the assay was immunoSEQ multiplex PCR. That table supplies the V and J calls and clone size; D and trimming were determined from the DNA. The table has some 21,000 clones, 70% to 90% seen once. J was trimmed by 4 bases and V by 3 bases; bases with no gene match: 6. Germline V gives CDR1 MGHDK, CDR2 SYGVNS. The CDR3 extends over 16 amino acids. The TCR sequence derives from a human donor with acute or convalescent COVID-19. The donor label of this sample is uncertain. The sample was peripheral blood. The chain is built from TRBV25-1 and TRBJ1-4; 9 nucleotides align to TRBD1. CDR3 residues: CASSDTGGYHNEKLFF. CDR3 coding DNA: TGTGCCAGCAGTGATACAGGGGGCTACCATAATGAAAAACTGTTTTTT. Using reference TRBV25-1 and TRBJ1-4 for the parts outside the CDR3, the full variable domain is EADIYQTPRYLVIGTGKKITLECSQTMGHDKMYWYQQDPGMELHLIHYSYGVNSTEKGDLSSESTVSRIRTEHFPLTLESARPSHTSQYLCASSDTGGYHNEKLFFGSGTQLSVL.